This is a list of T cell receptor beta chains from one sample in a study of blood T cell repertoires in COVID-19. The method was immunoSEQ multiplex PCR; TCRdb's version includes in-frame clones alone and lacks a portion of them. This sample carries 250,000 to 350,000 clones, around 84% of them seen once, and the ten largest clones take around 9.3%. Sequencing was carried out using PBMCs or T cells enriched from blood (not recorded which). The receptor set was obtained from a woman between 18 and 29 years old who had recovered from COVID-19. Both conserved end residues are trimmed from each CDR3. Where a row states a size, it is once, few, many or the class of an expanded clone; other rows omit it.

abundance | v_gene | CDR3aa
- | TRBV5-1 | ASSLAGGFGNTIY
- | TRBV28 | ASTQGDRGRTEAF
- | TRBV6-5 | ASSYRDTSYEQY
- | TRBV4-1 | ASSHANMGREQF
- | TRBV3-1/TRBV3-2 | ASSRQVGSTDTQY
once | TRBV30 | AWSGGGAGNTIY
- | TRBV30 | AWSVLTVNTEAF
- | TRBV9 | ASSEKGQPYNEQF
- | TRBV4-2 | ASSQAITGGAGGYT
- | TRBV5-1 | ASSFELADTYEQY
few | TRBV25-1 | ASSDGNYGYT
- | TRBV5-1 | ASSFYRDGETQY
- | TRBV28 | ASSSAGAWTGELF
few | TRBV24-1 | ATQREFGNEQF
- | TRBV18 | ASSPPGQRDYEQY
- | TRBV3-1/TRBV3-2 | ASSQVGAGTGAYEQY
- | TRBV4-1 | ASSQDLWTVYT
- | TRBV10-2 | ASSLGGAGPYNEQF
- | TRBV25-1 | ASSGTALNYGYT
- | TRBV18 | ASSPLDKNTEAF
- | TRBV6-5 | ASSYGRGGDGYT
- | TRBV2 | ASSVRLSETQY
- | TRBV9 | ASSTGGSNQPQH
- | TRBV4-1 | ASSTDSSTYEQY
- | TRBV11-3 | ASSLAGRHTDTQY
- | TRBV6-1 | ASSDIGTSGRAYNEQF
few | TRBV24-1 | ATSDSGQSSSYNEQF
- | TRBV5-1 | ASSKGASTEAF
- | TRBV6-5 | ASNPRDRQSHEQY
- | TRBV18 | ASSSSQGLTYEQY
- | TRBV29-1 | GGYKPEGTEAF
- | TRBV21-1 | ASSKRGQGGNTEAF
- | TRBV5-1 | ASSIDRGLGNSPLH
- | TRBV28 | ASSGGGPYSYEQY
- | TRBV5-4 | ASSPQLGGVETQY
few | TRBV29-1 | SVGAQGARGYT
- | TRBV7-3 | ASSLTWTSVKNEQF
few | TRBV18 | ASSPQRQGGTGELF
few | TRBV7-9 | ASSPPGVAEQY
- | TRBV21-1 | ASNSTEAF
once | TRBV6-1 | ASSEARLEIYEQY
once | TRBV18 | ASSPFDLRRDTEAF
- | TRBV29-1 | SLYGGETQY
- | TRBV7-8 | ASSLGSGGGYT
- | TRBV7-3 | ASSLGYRENSPLH
- | TRBV4-1 | ASSPQGSAGELF
- | TRBV19 | ASSNRDTGELF
- | TRBV9 | ASSVGLAGTYEQY
- | TRBV19 | ASSIELGPGQPQH
- | TRBV30 | AWRPFFRTGRSGNTIY
- | TRBV19 | ASSSGTREQPQH
- | TRBV5-6 | ASSFVGVPGVMNEQF